The 25 T cell receptor beta chains below come from one sample, sequenced in a study of OX40 agonist ivuxolimab in advanced cancers. Library method: the immunoSEQ multiplex PCR assay. In TCRdb, the immuneACCESS table is reduced to in-frame sequences with V and J assigned. These tables do not hold every clone; where another copy was compared, an unresolved V gene accounts for under half, and the others remain unexplained. The table for this sample lists under 15,000 clones; approximately 72% of them were counted only once. The ten largest clones capture around 40% of the sample. The starting material was CD4+ or CD8+ T cells sorted from blood, obtained in a trial of the OX40 agonist ivuxolimab. The source of these receptors is an adult with an advanced solid tumor such as melanoma, head and neck, liver or kidney cancer.

The chain couples TRBV7-9 to TRBJ2-7; 8 bases fit TRBD1. CDR1 is SEHNR and CDR2 is FQNEAQ in the germline V gene (reference sequence). The trim removed 5 bases at V and 4 bases at J, leaving 10 bases unmatched. The CDR3 extends over 15 amino acids. CDR3 in DNA: TGTGCCAGCAGCATTAGACAGGGGACGCCTTACGAGCAGTACTTC. Protein sequence: CASSIRQGTPYEQYF.

The rearrangement joins TRBV5-1 to TRBJ2-5, with 11 bases matching TRBD2. Germline CDR1 is SGHRS and CDR2 is YFSETQ. The CDR3 has 16 residues. The J segment lost 5 bases and the V segment lost 4 bases, leaving 10 bases of the junction unmatched. The CDR3 here is CASSRGLAVGGETQYF. In DNA form, the CDR3 reads TGCGCCAGCAGCAGGGGACTAGCGGTTGGCGGGGAGACCCAGTACTTC.

The chain has TRBV2 and TRBJ1-5, with 9 positions matching TRBD1. V lost 7 bases, J lost 5 bases, and 9 bases stayed unmatched. This CDR3 has 15 residues. In germline, CDR1 is SNHLY, CDR2 FYNNEI. CDR3 region: CASMEGQGWYQPQHF. The CDR3 nucleotides are TGTGCCAGCATGGAGGGACAGGGCTGGTATCAGCCCCAGCATTTT.

This chain uses TRBV5-6 with TRBJ2-1; TRBD1 might be the D (6 bases). The germline V gene encodes CDR1 SGHDT and CDR2 YYEEEE. The CDR3 runs to 16 residues. The ends were cut back, 5 bases at V and 4 bases at J, with 19 bases in the middle. The DNA for the CDR3 is TGTGCCAGCAGGATTGAGGCACAGGGTATGTACAATGAGCAGTTCTTC. Its translation is CASRIEAQGMYNEQFF.

This chain connects TRBV27 to TRBJ2-5; D may correspond to TRBD1 or TRBD2 (5 bases each). This CDR3 is 14 amino acids long. Looked up from germline, CDR1 is MNHEY and CDR2 is SMNVEV (reference sequence). V dropped 3 bases and J dropped 5 bases, with 13 bases sitting between them. The CDR3 loop reads CASSLWGSGETQYF. CDR3 sequence (DNA): TGTGCCAGCAGTTTGTGGGGGAGCGGTGAGACCCAGTACTTC.

As DNA, the CDR3 is TGTGCCAGCAGTTACTCGGGCCCACGCAATGAGCAGTTCTTC. It yields the protein CASSYSGPRNEQFF. The rearrangement links TRBV6-5 to TRBJ2-1; no clear D gene. Germline values: CDR1 MNHEY, CDR2 SVGAGI. Deletions cut 0 bases from V and 6 bases from J, with 9 bases between. CDR3 size: 14 residues.

CDR3 sequence: CASSRGVVQNYGYTF. The CDR3 DNA sequence: TGTGCCAGCAGCCGAGGGGTGGTACAGAACTATGGCTACACCTTC. V and J are TRBV7-9 and TRBJ1-2, with TRBD1 as a possible D gene (5 bases). This CDR3 contains 15 residues. The germline V gene has CDR1 SEHNR and CDR2 FQNEAQ (reference sequence). With 5 bases removed from V and 2 bases from J, the gap between germline ends came to 15 bases.

This clone was observed a single time. V and J are TRBV4-1 and TRBJ2-1; 11 nucleotides agree with TRBD2. The trim removed 0 bases at V and 8 bases at J, leaving 6 bases unmatched. Germline-derived CDR1 and CDR2 are MGHRA and YSYEKL. This CDR3 region has 16 residues. The CDR3, as DNA: TGCGCCAGCAGCCAAGAGGGGACTAGCGGATGGGATGAGCAGTTCTTC. This sequence encodes CASSQEGTSGWDEQFF.

The CDR3 protein is CASSQLGEKLFF. For the CDR3, the DNA is TGTGCCAGCAGCCAACTTGGAGAAAAACTGTTTTTT. The V gene is TRBV4-2, the J gene TRBJ1-4; D unclear. The CDR3 sequence is 12 residues long. Germline loops: CDR1 LGHNA, CDR2 YNFKEQ. V lost 2 bases and J lost 8, with 6 bases in between.

V is TRBV30 and J is TRBJ1-1; the match to TRBD1 covers 10 bases. Germline V gives CDR1 GTSNPN, CDR2 SVGIG (reference sequence). CDR3 length: 14 amino acids. Trimming took 4 bases from V and 5 from J; bases not matched to a gene: 7. CDR3 in DNA: TGTGCCTGGACCCCCGGGACAGGGGATACTGAAGCTTTCTTT. Amino acid sequence: CAWTPGTGDTEAFF.

This clone turned up a few times. This chain uses TRBV4-1 with TRBJ2-7; D call uncertain. V lost 0 bases and J 4 bases, leaving 7 bases between the germline ends. CDR1 is MGHRA and CDR2 is YSYEKL in the germline V gene. The CDR3 contains 13 residues. As DNA, the CDR3 is TGCGCCAGCAGCCAAGAGTCCTTGTACGAGCAGTACTTC. Residues: CASSQESLYEQYF.

The V gene is TRBV5-8, the J gene TRBJ2-6; D remains ambiguous. V lost 8 bases to trimming and J lost 0 bases, with 6 bases between them. This CDR3 spans 13 amino acids. Germline-derived CDR1 and CDR2 are SGHTS and YDEGEE. The CDR3: CASRYSGANVLTF. The CDR3 DNA is TGTGCCAGTCGCTACTCTGGGGCCAACGTCCTGACTTTC.

The chain links TRBV2 to TRBJ2-5; TRBD2 might be the D (6 bases). CDR1 and CDR2 from the germline V gene are SNHLY and FYNNEI. V lost 5 bases and J lost 3, with 10 bases in between. The length of the CDR3 is 13 residues. The DNA for the CDR3 is TGTGCCAGCAGTCGACTAGTAGAAGAGACCCAGTACTTC. Protein product: CASSRLVEETQYF.

The chain uses TRBV7-9 and TRBJ2-2; 7 bases agree with TRBD1. V lost 5 bases to trimming and J lost 6 bases; unmatched junction nucleotides: 9. Germline assignment: CDR1 SEHNR and CDR2 FQNEAQ (reference sequence). CDR3 length equals 15 residues. The CDR3 DNA sequence: TGTGCCAGCAGCGCAGGGGGTGAGCGGCCCGGGGAGCTGTTTTTT. It codes for CASSAGGERPGELFF.

The chain combines TRBV27 with TRBJ2-1; D is unresolved. CDR1 MNHEY and CDR2 SMNVEV come from the germline V gene (reference sequence). The ends were cut back, 8 bases at V and 3 bases at J, with 11 bases in the middle. CDR3 length: 13 amino acids. The CDR3 spells CASSLSYYNEQFF. The DNA of the CDR3 is TGTGCCAGCTCTCTAAGCTACTACAATGAGCAGTTCTTC.

The chain has TRBV5-5 and TRBJ1-1, with TRBD1 identical over 7 bases. This CDR3 region has 15 residues. CDR1 is SGHKS and CDR2 is YYEKEE in the germline V gene (reference sequence). With 4 bases clipped from V and 4 bases from J, the junction kept 10 bases outside the gene matches. The CDR3 nucleotides are TGTGCCAGCAGCCTCAATCGACAGGGAATCACTGAAGCTTTCTTT. This encodes CASSLNRQGITEAFF.

The rearrangement uses TRBV28 and TRBJ1-2, with D unresolved. Trimming left V 6 bases short and J 0 bases short, with 20 bases between. Germline V gene sequence: CDR1 MDHEN, CDR2 SYDVKM. The CDR3 sequence is 17 residues long. The CDR3 region has the DNA TGTGCCAGCAGCCTCTCTCAGCCGTCACCGCCTAACTATGGCTACACCTTC. As protein: CASSLSQPSPPNYGYTF.

The chain recombines TRBV6-1 with TRBJ1-1, with 7 bases identical to TRBD1. Trimming at V came to 3 bases and at J to 7 bases, leaving 14 bases not matched to a gene. This CDR3 region has 16 residues. The V gene's germline CDR1 is MNHNS and CDR2 SASEGT. Here the CDR3 reads CASSEGATGALIEAFF. In DNA, the CDR3 is TGTGCCAGCAGTGAGGGAGCCACAGGGGCCTTGATTGAAGCTTTCTTT.

Turning to this clone: The junction does not match germline at one end; this may be a read error. The chain is built from TRBV6-1 and TRBJ1-2; D gene unclear. Germline lookup yields CDR1 MNHNS and CDR2 SASEGT. There are 16 residues in the CDR3. The CDR3 coding sequence is TGTGCCATCAGTGAGGTCGCGGACCGTTCTAACTATGGCTACACCTTC. Its protein is CAISEVADRSNYGYTF.

This clone occurred a few times. This chain joins TRBV27 and TRBJ2-3; 13 nucleotides match TRBD2. Looked up from germline, CDR1 is MNHEY and CDR2 is SMNVEV (reference sequence). Unmatched junction bases numbered 18, after V lost 6 bases and J lost 6 bases. The CDR3 is 19 amino acids. DNA of the CDR3: TGTGCCAGCAGCGTTGGACTAGCGGGAGTTGGCTTTCTTTCGGATACGCAGTATTTT. This translates into CASSVGLAGVGFLSDTQYF.

The chain employs TRBV7-9 and TRBJ2-7, with a weak D call TRBD1 (5 bases). V lost 5 bases and J lost 2, with 16 bases in between. This CDR3 spans 15 amino acids. The germline V gene encodes CDR1 SEHNR and CDR2 FQNEAQ (reference sequence). In DNA form, the CDR3 reads TGTGCCAGCAGCCCCCCGACAGCGAATACCTACGAGCAGTACTTC. Protein product: CASSPPTANTYEQYF.

The chain joins TRBV18 to TRBJ1-1; 10 bases are shared with TRBD1. Germline CDR1 is KGHSH and CDR2 is LQKENI. V gave up 3 bases and J gave up 2 bases; unmatched junction bases: 6. CDR3 length: 16 amino acids. CDR3 residues: CASSPGQGWGNTEAFF. Written as DNA, the CDR3 is TGTGCCAGCTCACCGGGACAGGGGTGGGGAAACACTGAAGCTTTCTTT.

V gene TRBV13 combines with J gene TRBJ2-6; no firm D call. The germline gives CDR1 PRHDT, CDR2 FYEKMQ (reference sequence). Trimming took off 2 bases at V and 1 base at J, with 6 bases between the two ends. There are 15 residues in the CDR3. The CDR3 region is CASSLYGSGANVLTF. The CDR3 coding sequence is TGTGCCAGCAGCTTATACGGGTCTGGGGCCAACGTCCTGACTTTC.

In this sample, this clone is medium-sized. The J gene is TRBJ1-6, the V gene TRBV4-1, with unresolved D. The V gene's germline CDR1 is MGHRA and CDR2 YSYEKL. Deletions cut 1 base from V and 6 bases from J, with 16 bases between. The CDR3 contains 17 residues. The CDR3: CASSQVWLGQINSPLHF. The CDR3 nucleotides are TGCGCCAGCAGCCAAGTATGGTTGGGTCAGATTAATTCACCCCTCCACTTT.

This rearrangement joins TRBV28 to TRBJ1-1; 9 bases fit TRBD1. Germline V gene lookup returns CDR1 MDHEN and CDR2 SYDVKM. With 4 bases clipped from V and 5 bases from J, the junction kept 2 bases outside the gene matches. The CDR3 extends over 13 amino acids. Here the CDR3 reads CASSSGQGTEAFF. CDR3 coding DNA: TGTGCCAGCAGTTCCGGACAGGGGACTGAAGCTTTCTTT.